The clone carrying this TCR beta chain has more than one count but fewer than ten. Source study methods: Reference gene primer amplification gave estimated nucleated cell counts. Assay used: immunoSEQ multiplex PCR; TCRdb lists only in-frame clones, some missing. That table furnishes V, J and clone size, whereas the DNA furnished D and trimming. Counted here are about 63,000 clones, 88% occurring once; the ten biggest clones make up less than 5.5%. The sample is drawn from a study of blood T cell repertoires in COVID-19. The wider study: The United States, Italy and Spain supplied acute and convalescent COVID-19 samples. Nucleic acid was either cDNA or gDNA, and it came from T cells, B-cell-depleted T cells, or PBMCs.

The sequencing sample was made of peripheral blood. This sequence was found in a human donor in a cohort sampled during active COVID-19.

CDR3 nucleotide sequence: TGTGCCAGCAGCGCTATTCAGGATCGCTACGAGCAGTACTTC. Its translation: CASSAIQDRYEQYF. This chain joins TRBV7-8 and TRBJ2-7, with D unclear. Germline V CDR1 and CDR2: SGHVS, FQNEAQ. With 5 bases removed from V and 3 bases from J, the gap between germline ends came to 14 bases. This CDR3 spans 14 amino acids.